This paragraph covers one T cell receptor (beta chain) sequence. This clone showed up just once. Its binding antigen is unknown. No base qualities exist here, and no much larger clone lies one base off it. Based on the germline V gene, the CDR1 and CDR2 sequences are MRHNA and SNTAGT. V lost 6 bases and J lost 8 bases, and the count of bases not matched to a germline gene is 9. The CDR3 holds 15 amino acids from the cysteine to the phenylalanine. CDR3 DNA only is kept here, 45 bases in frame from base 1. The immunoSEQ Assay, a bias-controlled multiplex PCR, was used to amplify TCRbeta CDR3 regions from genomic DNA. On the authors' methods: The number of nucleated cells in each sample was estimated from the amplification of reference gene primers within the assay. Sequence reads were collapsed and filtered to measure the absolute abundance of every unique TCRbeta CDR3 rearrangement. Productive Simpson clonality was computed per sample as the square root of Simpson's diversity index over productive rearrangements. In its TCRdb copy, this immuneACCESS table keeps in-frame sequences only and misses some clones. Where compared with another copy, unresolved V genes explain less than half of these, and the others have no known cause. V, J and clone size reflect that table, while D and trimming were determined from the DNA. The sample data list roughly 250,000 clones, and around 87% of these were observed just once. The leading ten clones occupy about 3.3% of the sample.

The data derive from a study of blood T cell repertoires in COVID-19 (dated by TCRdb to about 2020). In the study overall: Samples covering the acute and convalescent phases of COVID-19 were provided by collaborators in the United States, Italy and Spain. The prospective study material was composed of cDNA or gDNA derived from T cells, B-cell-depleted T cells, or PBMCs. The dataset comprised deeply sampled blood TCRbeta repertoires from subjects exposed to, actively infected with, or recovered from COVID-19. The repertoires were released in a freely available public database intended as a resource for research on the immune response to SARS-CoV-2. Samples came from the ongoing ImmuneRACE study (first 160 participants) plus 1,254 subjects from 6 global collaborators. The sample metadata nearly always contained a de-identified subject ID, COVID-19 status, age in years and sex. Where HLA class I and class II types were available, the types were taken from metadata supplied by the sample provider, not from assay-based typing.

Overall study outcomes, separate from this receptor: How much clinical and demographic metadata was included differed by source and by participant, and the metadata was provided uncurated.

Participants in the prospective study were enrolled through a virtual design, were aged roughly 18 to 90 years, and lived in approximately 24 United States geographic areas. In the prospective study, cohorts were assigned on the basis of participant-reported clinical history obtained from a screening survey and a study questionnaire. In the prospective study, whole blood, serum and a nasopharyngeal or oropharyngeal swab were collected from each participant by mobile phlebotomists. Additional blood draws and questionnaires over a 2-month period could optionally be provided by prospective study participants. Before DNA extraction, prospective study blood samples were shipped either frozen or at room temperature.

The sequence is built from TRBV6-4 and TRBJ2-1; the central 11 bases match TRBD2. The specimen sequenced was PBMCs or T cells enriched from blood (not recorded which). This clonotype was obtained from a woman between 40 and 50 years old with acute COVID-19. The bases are TGTGCCAGCAGCCTAGGTGGACTAGCGGGCGATGAGCAGTTCTTC. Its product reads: CASSLGGLAGDEQFF.